Below, one T cell receptor (beta chain) is given with its context. Its antigen is as yet unknown. Per the germline V gene, CDR1 is KGHDR and CDR2 is SFDVKD. The V gene lost 5 bases and the J gene lost 2 bases, with 6 bases spanning the gap. The CDR3 sequence is 14 residues long. TCRdb reprocessed the reads via MiXCR and lists one record per CDR3 protein. The sample carries some 800,000 distinct CDR3 sequences, around 29% recorded once. These data are taken from a study of T cell repertoires in cytomegalovirus infection. Study at large: Well-studied HLA-B-restricted epitopes and recently identified HLA-C-restricted epitopes of CMV were both used in the study. Study-level points and caveats: CMV-specific TCR beta clonotypes restricted by HLA-C were the ones dominating the ex vivo response. Pooled public TCR beta family frequency picked out CMV carriers with the relevant HLA.

The chain couples TRBV24-1 to TRBJ2-6, with D uncertain. Here the sequenced sample was cultured CD8+ T cells from PBMCs, taken from culture after CMV antigen stimulation. This receptor was obtained from a human donor in good health (CMV status not recorded). Some clones in this sample may be carry-over from other donors' samples. The CDR3 region is CATSAGAGANVLTF. CDR3 sequence (DNA): TGTGCCACCAGTGCTGGGGCTGGGGCCAACGTCCTGACTTTC.